The entry that follows covers one T cell receptor (beta chain) sequence. The antigen is not known. CDR3 size: 14 residues. Trimming removed 5 bases from V and 6 bases from J; junction bases left unmatched: 6. CDR1 is MDHEN, CDR2 SYDVKM, per germline. This sample is part of a study of cytomegalovirus exposure and HLA in healthy donors. Study-level points and caveats: The investigators catalogued 160 or so TCR beta chains as cytomegalovirus-associated. Association of a missense DCLRE1C variant with TCR beta V- and J-gene trimming was reported in a later analysis. Solely CMV serostatus was available to characterize immune exposure.

13 Jbeta primers and 60 Vbeta primers were used for the PCR. Generated by immunoSEQ multiplex PCR, the TCRdb table keeps only in-frame clones and is missing some. The repertoire has some 170,000 clones, roughly 79% of them found once; the top ten carry around 4.7%. This receptor was identified in a young woman in good health and CMV-seropositive. The J gene is TRBJ1-2, the V gene TRBV28; 10 bases are a match to TRBD1. Sequencing input: PBMCs. The CDR3 region has the DNA TGTGCCAGCAGTATGACAGGGGGCGCGAATGGCTACACCTTC. As protein: CASSMTGGANGYTF.